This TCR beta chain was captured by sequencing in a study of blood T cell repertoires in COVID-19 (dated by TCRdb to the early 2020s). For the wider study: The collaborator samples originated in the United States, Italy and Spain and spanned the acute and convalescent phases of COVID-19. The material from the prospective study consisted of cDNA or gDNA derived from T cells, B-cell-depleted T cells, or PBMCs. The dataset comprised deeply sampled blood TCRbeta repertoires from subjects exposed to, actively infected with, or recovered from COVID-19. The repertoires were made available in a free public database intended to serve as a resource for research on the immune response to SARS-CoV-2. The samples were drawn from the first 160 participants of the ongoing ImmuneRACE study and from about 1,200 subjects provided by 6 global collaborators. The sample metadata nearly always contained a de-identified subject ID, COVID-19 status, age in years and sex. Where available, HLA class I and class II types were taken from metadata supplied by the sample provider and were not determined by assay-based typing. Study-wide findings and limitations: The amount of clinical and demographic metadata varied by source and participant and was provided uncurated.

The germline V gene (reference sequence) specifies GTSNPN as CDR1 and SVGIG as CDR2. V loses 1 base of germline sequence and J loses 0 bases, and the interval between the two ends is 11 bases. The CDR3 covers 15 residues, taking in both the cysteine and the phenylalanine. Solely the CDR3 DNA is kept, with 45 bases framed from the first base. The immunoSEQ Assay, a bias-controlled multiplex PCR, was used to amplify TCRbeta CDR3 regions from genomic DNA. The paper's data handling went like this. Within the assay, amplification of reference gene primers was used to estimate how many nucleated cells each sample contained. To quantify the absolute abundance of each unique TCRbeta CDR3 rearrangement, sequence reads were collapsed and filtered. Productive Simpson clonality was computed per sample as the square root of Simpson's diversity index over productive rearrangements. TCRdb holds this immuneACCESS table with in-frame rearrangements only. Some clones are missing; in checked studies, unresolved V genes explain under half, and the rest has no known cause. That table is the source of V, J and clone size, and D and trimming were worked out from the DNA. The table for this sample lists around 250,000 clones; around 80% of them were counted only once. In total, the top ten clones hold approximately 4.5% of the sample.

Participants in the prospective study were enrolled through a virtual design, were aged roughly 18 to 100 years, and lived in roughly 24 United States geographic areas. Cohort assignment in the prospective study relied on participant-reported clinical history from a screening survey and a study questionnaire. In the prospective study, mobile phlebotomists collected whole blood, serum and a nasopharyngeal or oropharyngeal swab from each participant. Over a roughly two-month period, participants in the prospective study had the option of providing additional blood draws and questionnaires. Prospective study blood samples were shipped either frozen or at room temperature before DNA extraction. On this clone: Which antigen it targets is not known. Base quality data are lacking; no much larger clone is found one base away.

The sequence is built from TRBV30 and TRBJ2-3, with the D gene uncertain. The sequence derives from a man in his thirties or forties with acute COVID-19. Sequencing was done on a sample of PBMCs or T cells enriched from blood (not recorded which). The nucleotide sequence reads TGTGCCTGGAGTGAGAGCGCCGATAGCACAGATACGCAGTATTTT. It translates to CAWSESADSTDTQYF.